This T cell receptor (beta chain) was captured by sequencing in a study of CXCR3-negative and CXCR3-positive naive CD8 T cells. Points on this clonotype: Its antigen is as yet unknown.

A CD45RO-CCR7+CD27+CD95- profile was what naive CD8+ T cells displayed. Study findings and constraints: After cryopreservation, expression of CXCR3 was partially reduced, and most assays were run with fresh PBMCs. Within a donor, both naive subsets shared TRBV-TRBJ usage, unlike memory cells.

Preparation of TRB cDNA libraries relied on 5' RACE carrying UMI labels. TCRdb processed the 5' RACE reads again and assigns one entry to each CDR3 protein, with no DNA. The listing records 130,000 or so distinct CDR3 sequences. The sequencing input was naive CXCR3- CD8+ T cells from blood. Described subset: CD45RO-CCR7+CD27+CD95- naive CD8+ T cells lacking CXCR3 (TNR3-). The clonotype originates from a human donor in good health. Some clones in this sample may be carry-over from other donors' samples.

The CDR3 region is CSADDRGTYEQYF. The gene calls are TRBV20-1 and TRBJ2-7; the D call of TRBD1 rests on TCRdb alone, since no DNA is present to check it. The CDR3 runs to 13 residues. Looked up from germline, CDR1 is DFQATT and CDR2 is SNEGSKA (reference sequence).